The source of this TCR beta chain is a study of T cell responses to AZD1222 COVID-19 vaccine. Whole-study results and caveats: Among those given AZD1222, only five or six were seropositive at baseline. Spike-specific TCRs gained breadth and depth after people received two AZD1222 doses.

The V gene's germline CDR1 is LNHDA and CDR2 SQIVND (reference sequence). The CDR3 has 15 residues. Trimming shortened V by 5 bases and J by 0 bases, and 10 bases separated the two germline ends. Assay: immunoSEQ multiplex PCR; the TCRdb copy retains only in-frame clones and omits some. The table shows about 59,000 clones, with 85% to 90% occurring only once. Details on this clone: The antigen remains unidentified.

The origin of this receptor is an adult who received the AZD1222 COVID-19 vaccine. The chain recombines TRBV19 with TRBJ2-2, with D hard to call. The sample here was peripheral blood, taken 28 days after the second AZD1222 dose. CDR3 DNA: TGTGCCAGTAGTCCGCGGACCGCGAACACCGGGGAGCTGTTTTTT. Amino acid sequence: CASSPRTANTGELFF.